Judged by abundance, the clone carrying this T cell receptor (beta chain) is medium-sized. Constant-region reverse primers amplified full-length variable regions, followed by semi-nested Nested Universal Primer A PCR. TCRdb reprocessed the 5' RACE reads via MiXCR and lists one record per CDR3 protein. The sample yields around 5,600 distinct CDR3 sequences, 36% seen once. With V trimmed by 5 bases and J by 8 bases, 5 bases remained unmatched. CDR1 and CDR2 from the germline V gene are SGHVS and FQNEAQ. The CDR3 extends over 15 amino acids. This clonotype was obtained from a female donor with breast cancer. Sequencing was done on a sample of memory CD4+ T cells sorted from blood. Stated subset: memory CD4+ T cells, CD4+CD45RO+CD25-. The V and J genes are TRBV7-8 and TRBJ2-1, with 14 bases that match TRBD2. CDR3 in amino acids: CASSQRLAGGYEQFF. The DNA for the CDR3 is TGTGCCAGCAGCCAGCGACTAGCGGGAGGGTATGAGCAGTTCTTC.